The 2 T cell receptor beta chains presented below share a single source sample, sequenced in a study of lymphopenia after photon versus proton radiotherapy. Only in-frame clones appear in the TCRdb table, and some are missing; sequencing was by immunoSEQ multiplex PCR. The sample carries 52,000 or so clones, roughly 90% recorded once. Material: peripheral blood, obtained from a patient treated with photon-based radiotherapy. These receptors all stem from a woman between 40 and 50 years old with cholangiocarcinoma.

This chain uses TRBV23-1 with TRBJ2-1, with 8 bases identical to TRBD2. TRBV23-1 qualifies as an ORF whose function is uncertain. Unmatched junction bases numbered 10, after V lost 4 bases and J lost 2 bases. The CDR3 extends over 17 amino acids. The CDR3 coding sequence is TGCGCCAGCAGTCCCTGCGGGGGGAGGGGGACCTACAATGAGCAGTTCTTC. Translated, it gives CASSPCGGRGTYNEQFF.

The V gene is TRBV4-3, the J gene TRBJ2-7; D is undetermined. Germline CDR1 is LGHNA and CDR2 is YSLEER. The CDR3 is made up of 14 amino acids. The V end lost 1 base, the J end lost 3 bases, and 10 bases lay between the germline ends. CDR3 sequence (DNA): TGCGCCAGCAGCCAAGGTGCGGCGGACTACGAGCAGTACTTC. Translating gives CASSQGAADYEQYF.